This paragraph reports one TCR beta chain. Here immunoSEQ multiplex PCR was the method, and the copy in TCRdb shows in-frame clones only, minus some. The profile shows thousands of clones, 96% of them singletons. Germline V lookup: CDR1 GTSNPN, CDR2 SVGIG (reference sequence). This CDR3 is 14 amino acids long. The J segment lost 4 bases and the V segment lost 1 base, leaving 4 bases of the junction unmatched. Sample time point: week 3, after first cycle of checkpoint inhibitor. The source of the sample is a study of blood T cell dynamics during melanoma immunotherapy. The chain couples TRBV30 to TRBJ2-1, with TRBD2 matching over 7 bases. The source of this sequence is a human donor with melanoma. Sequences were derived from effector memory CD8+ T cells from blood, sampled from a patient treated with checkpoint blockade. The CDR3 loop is CAWSGLADYNEQFF. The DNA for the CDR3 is TGTGCCTGGAGTGGTCTAGCGGATTACAATGAGCAGTTCTTC.